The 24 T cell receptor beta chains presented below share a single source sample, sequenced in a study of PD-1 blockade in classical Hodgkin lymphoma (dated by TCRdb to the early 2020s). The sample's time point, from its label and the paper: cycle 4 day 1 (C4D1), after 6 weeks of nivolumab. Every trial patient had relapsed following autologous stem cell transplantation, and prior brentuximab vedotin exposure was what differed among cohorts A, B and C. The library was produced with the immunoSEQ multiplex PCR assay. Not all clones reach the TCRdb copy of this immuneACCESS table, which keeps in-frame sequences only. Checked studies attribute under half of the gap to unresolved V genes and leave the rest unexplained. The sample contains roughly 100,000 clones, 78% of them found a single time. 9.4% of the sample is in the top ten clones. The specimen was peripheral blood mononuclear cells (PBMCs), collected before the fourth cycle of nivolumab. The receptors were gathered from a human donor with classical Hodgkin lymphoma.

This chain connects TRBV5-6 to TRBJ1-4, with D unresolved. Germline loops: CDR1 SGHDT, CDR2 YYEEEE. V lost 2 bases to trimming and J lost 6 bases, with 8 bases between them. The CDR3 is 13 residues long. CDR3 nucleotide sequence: TGTGCCAGCAGCTTAACGGGATATGAAAAACTGTTTTTT. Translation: CASSLTGYEKLFF.

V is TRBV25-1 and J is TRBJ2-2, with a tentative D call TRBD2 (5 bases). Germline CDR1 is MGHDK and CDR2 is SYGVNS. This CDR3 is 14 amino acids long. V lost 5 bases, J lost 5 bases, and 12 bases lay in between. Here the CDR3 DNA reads TGTGCCAGCAGTCCTGGACTCCTAACCGGGGAGCTGTTTTTT. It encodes CASSPGLLTGELFF.

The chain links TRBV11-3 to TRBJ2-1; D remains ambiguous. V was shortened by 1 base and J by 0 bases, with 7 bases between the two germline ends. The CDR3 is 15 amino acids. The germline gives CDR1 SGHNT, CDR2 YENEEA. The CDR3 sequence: CASSLGGISYNEQFF. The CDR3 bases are TGTGCCAGCAGCTTAGGGGGAATCTCCTACAATGAGCAGTTCTTC.

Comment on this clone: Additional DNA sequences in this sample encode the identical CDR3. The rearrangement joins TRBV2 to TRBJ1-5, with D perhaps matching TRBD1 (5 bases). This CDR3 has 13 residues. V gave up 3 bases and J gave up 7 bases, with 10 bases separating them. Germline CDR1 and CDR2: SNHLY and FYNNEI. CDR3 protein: CASSEGVGQPQHF. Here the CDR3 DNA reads TGTGCCAGCAGTGAGGGGGTGGGGCAGCCCCAGCATTTT.

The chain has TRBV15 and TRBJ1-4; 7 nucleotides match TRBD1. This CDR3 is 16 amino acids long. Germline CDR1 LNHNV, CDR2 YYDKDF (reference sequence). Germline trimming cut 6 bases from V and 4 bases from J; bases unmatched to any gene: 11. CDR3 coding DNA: TGTGCCACCAGTCAAGGAGGGGGCATCTTTAATGAAAAACTGTTTTTT. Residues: CATSQGGGIFNEKLFF.

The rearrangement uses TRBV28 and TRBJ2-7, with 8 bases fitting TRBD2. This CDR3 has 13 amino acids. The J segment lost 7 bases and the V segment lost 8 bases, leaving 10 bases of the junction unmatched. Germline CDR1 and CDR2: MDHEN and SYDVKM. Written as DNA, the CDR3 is TGTGCCAGCTCGCCGGGAGGGTTTGAGGAGCAGTACTTC. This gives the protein CASSPGGFEEQYF.

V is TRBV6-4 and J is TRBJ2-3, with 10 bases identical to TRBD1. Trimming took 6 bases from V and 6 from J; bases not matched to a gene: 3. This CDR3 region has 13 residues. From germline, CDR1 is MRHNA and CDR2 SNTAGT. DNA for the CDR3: TGTGCCAGCAGCGGACAGGGGGGGGATACGCAGTATTTT. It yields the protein CASSGQGGDTQYF.

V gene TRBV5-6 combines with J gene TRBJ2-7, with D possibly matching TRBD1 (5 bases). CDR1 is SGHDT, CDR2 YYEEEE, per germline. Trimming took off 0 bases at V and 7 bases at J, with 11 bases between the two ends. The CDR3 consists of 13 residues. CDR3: CASSLGQRGEQYF. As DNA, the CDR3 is TGTGCCAGCAGCTTGGGACAGCGAGGAGAGCAGTACTTC.

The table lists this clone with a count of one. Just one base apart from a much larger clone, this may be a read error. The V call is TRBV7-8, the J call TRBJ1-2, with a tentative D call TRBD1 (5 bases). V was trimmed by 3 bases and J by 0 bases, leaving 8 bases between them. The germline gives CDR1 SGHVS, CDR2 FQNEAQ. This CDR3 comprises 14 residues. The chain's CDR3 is CASSLDKSNYGYTF. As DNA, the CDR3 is TGTGCCAGCAGCTTGGACAAATCTAACTATGGCTACACCTTC.

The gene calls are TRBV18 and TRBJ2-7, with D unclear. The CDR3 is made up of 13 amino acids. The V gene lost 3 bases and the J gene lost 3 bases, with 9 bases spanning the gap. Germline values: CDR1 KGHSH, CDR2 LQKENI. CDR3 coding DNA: TGTGCCAGCTCACCCCCTACAGTCTACGAGCAGTACTTC. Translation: CASSPPTVYEQYF.

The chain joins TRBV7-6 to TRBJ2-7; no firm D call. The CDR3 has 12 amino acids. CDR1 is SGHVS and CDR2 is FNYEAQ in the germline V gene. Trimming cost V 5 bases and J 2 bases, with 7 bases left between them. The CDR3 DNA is TGTGCCAGCAGCGGAGCTGCCTACGAGCAGTACTTC. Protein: CASSGAAYEQYF. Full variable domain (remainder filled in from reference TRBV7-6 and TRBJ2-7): GAGVSQSPRYKVTKRGQDVALRCDPISGHVSLYWYRQALGQGPEFLTYFNYEAQQDKSGLPNDRFSAERPEGSISTLTIQRTEQRDSAMYRCASSGAAYEQYFGPGTRLTVT.

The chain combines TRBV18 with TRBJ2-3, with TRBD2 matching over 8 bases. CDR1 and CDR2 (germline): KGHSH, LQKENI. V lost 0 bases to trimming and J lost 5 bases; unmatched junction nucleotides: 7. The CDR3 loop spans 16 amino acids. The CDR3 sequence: CASSPPRLAGLDTQYF. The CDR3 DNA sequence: TGTGCCAGCTCACCACCCCGCCTAGCGGGTCTAGATACGCAGTATTTT.

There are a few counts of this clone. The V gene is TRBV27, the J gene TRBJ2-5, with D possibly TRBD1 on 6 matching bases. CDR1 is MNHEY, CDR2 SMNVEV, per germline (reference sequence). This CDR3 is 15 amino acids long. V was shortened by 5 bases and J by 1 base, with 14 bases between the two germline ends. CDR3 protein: CASSISTGAQETQYF. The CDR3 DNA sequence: TGTGCCAGCAGTATTTCGACAGGAGCCCAAGAGACCCAGTACTTC.

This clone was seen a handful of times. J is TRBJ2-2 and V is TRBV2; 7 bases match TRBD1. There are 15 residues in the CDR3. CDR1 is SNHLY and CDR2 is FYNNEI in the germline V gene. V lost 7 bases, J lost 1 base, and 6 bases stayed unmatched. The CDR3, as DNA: TGTGCCAGCAATCGACAGGGTAGGAACACCGGGGAGCTGTTTTTT. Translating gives CASNRQGRNTGELFF.

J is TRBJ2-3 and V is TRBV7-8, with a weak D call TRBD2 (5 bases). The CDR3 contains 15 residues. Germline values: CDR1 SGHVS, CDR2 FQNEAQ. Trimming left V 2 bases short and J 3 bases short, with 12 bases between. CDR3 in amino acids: CASSLFGVETDTQYF. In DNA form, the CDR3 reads TGTGCCAGCAGCTTATTCGGGGTAGAGACAGATACGCAGTATTTT.

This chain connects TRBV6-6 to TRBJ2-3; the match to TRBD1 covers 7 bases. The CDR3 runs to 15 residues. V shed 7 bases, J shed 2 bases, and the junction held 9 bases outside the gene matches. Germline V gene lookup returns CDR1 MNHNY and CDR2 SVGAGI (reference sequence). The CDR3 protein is CASTLGQTHTDTQYF. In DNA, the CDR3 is TGTGCCAGCACCTTGGGACAGACCCACACAGATACGCAGTATTTT.

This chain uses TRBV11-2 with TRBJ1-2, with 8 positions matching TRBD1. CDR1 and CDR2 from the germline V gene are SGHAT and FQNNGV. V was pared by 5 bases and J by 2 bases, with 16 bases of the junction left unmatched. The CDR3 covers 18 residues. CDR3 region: CASSPTARGPYENYGYTF. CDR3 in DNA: TGTGCCAGCAGCCCCACCGCCAGGGGGCCTTATGAGAACTATGGCTACACCTTC.

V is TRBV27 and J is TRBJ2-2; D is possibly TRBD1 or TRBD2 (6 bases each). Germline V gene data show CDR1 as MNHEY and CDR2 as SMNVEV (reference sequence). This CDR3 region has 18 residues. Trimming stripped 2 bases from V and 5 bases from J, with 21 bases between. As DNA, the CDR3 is TGTGCCAGCAGTTTACGCCGGGGGCCAATGATGGGGACCGGGGAGCTGTTTTTT. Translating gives CASSLRRGPMMGTGELFF.

The CDR3: CASSPRTALQETQYF. CDR3 nucleotides: TGTGCCAGCTCACCACGGACAGCACTACAAGAGACCCAGTACTTC. The chain couples TRBV18 to TRBJ2-5, with a possible D match to TRBD1 (6 bases). Germline CDR1 KGHSH, CDR2 LQKENI. The CDR3 has 15 amino acids. The V end was cut by 1 base, the J end by 2 bases, with 11 bases between.

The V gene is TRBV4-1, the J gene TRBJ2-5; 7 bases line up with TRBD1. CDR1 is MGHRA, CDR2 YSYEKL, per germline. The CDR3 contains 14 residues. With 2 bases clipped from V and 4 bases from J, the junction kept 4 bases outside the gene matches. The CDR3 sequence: CASSQINRGETQYF. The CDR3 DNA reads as TGCGCCAGCAGCCAAATCAACAGGGGAGAGACCCAGTACTTC.

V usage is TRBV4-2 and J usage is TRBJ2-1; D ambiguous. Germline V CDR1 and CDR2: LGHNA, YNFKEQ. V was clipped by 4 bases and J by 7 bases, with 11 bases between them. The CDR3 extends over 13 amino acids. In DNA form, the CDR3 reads TGTGCCAGCAGCCCTTATAGTGAGAATGAGCAGTTCTTC. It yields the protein CASSPYSENEQFF.

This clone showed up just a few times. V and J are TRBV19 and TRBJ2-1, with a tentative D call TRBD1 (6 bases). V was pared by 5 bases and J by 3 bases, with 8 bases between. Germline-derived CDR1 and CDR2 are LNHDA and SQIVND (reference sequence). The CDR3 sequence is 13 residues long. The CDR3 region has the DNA TGTGCCAGTAGTGAGGGGGACTACAATGAGCAGTTCTTC. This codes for CASSEGDYNEQFF.

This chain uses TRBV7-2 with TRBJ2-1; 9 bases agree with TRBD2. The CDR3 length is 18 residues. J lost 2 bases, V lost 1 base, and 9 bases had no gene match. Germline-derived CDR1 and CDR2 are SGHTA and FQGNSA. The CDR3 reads CASSLVAGGLLPYNEQFF. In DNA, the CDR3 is TGTGCCAGCAGCTTAGTTGCGGGAGGGCTGCTACCCTACAATGAGCAGTTCTTC.

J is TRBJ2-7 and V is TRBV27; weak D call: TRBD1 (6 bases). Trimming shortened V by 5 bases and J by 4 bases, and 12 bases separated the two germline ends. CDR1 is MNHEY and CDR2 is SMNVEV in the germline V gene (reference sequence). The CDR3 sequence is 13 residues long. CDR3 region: CASSPIRGYEQYF. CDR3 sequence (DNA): TGTGCCAGCAGTCCGATCAGGGGATACGAGCAGTACTTC.